This T cell receptor beta chain came from a study of identical twins. Findings and limits, study-wide: Carriage of fewer insertions was seen in abundant cord blood beta clonotypes, whereas memory repertoires showed none. The presence of invariant MAIT and iNKT cells could partly confound analyses of zero-insertion sequences.

Unique molecular identifiers were present on the cDNA, and a universal primer site came from template switching. TCRdb re-derived calls from the 5' RACE reads in MiXCR, one entry per CDR3 protein. The sample carries some 240,000 distinct CDR3 sequences, about 8.3% recorded once. Comments on this clonotype: The antigen remains undetermined.

Everyone who gave samples was a healthy Caucasian. The CDR3 contains 15 residues. V lost 6 bases and J 4 bases, leaving 18 bases between the germline ends. Per the germline V gene, CDR1 is MNHNS and CDR2 is SASEGT. These data also featured in a second study, about yellow fever vaccine responses in identical twins.

The receptor was derived from a woman under 30 in good health. This chain connects TRBV6-1 to TRBJ2-5, with a possible D match to TRBD2 (5 bases). The sequenced material came from CD8+ T cells sorted from blood. The CDR3 here is CASSTGSGSTETQYF. The CDR3, as DNA: TGTGCCAGCAGCACTGGTTCGGGGAGTACAGAGACCCAGTACTTC.